This note documents a single T cell receptor (beta chain) sequence. Just one base apart from a much larger clone, this may be a read error. Genomic DNA from bulk tumor acted as the template, and about 600 ng was loaded per sample. Far-apart biopsies, several per primary tumor, were taken during surgery. The cohort was untreated, with newly diagnosed non-small cell lung cancer undergoing curative surgery. Multiplex PCR with 32 V and 13 J primers amplified TCR beta CDR3. TCRdb independently ran MiXCR on the multiplex PCR reads; one entry per CDR3 protein. Altogether over 30,000 distinct CDR3 sequences are present, about 30% being singletons, with the ten largest covering approximately 4%. The data derive from a study of immune heterogeneity within non-small cell lung tumors. The sequence came from a man aged 40-49 years with non-small cell lung cancer. Sample: lung tumor tissue.

The CDR3 DNA reads TGTGTCAGCAGTCAATCCGGGGCCTATAATGAAAAACTGTTTTTT. Its translation: CVSSQSGAYNEKLFF. The chain is built from TRBV2 and TRBJ1-4; D may be TRBD1 (5 bases). Germline V gene lookup returns CDR1 SNHLY and CDR2 FYNNEI. There are 15 residues in the CDR3.